This T cell receptor beta chain was observed in a study of T cell changes during pregnancy in multiple sclerosis. TCRdb's table, derived via immunoSEQ multiplex PCR, lists solely in-frame clones and lacks some. The data show around 21,000 clones, with 88% seen just once and more than 6% held by the top ten. The receptor comes from a female donor in good health, enrolled as a control in a pregnancy study. The input for sequencing was CD8+ T cells from peripheral blood mononuclear cells, taken in the third trimester of pregnancy.

CDR3 sequence (DNA): TGTGCCAGCAGCCAATTACGGGGCACAGATACGCAGTATTTT. Residues: CASSQLRGTDTQYF. This chain links TRBV14 with TRBJ2-3; D is unresolved. This CDR3 comprises 14 residues. Germline assignment: CDR1 SGHDN and CDR2 FVKESK. Trimming took 2 bases from V and 1 from J, leaving 7 bases between them.